These 18 T cell receptor beta chains share one sample of origin, sequenced in a study of cytomegalovirus exposure and HLA in healthy donors. Generated by immunoSEQ multiplex PCR, the TCRdb table keeps only in-frame clones and is missing some. The table shows under 250,000 clones, with approximately 84% occurring only once. The sample was PBMCs. Receptors were obtained from a man aged 18 to 35 in good health and CMV-seropositive.

The V gene is TRBV28, the J gene TRBJ1-2, with D possibly being TRBD1 (5 bases). V was shortened by 5 bases and J by 3 bases, with 10 bases between the two germline ends. Germline CDR1 is MDHEN and CDR2 is SYDVKM. The CDR3 totals 13 residues. CDR3 residues: CASSPGGYYGYTF. CDR3 DNA: TGTGCCAGCAGTCCTGGGGGGTACTATGGCTACACCTTC.

The CDR3 loop is CAWGRPPGDYGYTF. The CDR3 DNA is TGTGCCTGGGGGCGACCGCCCGGGGACTATGGCTACACCTTC. The chain is built from TRBV30 and TRBJ1-2; D ambiguous. Germline V lookup: CDR1 GTSNPN, CDR2 SVGIG (reference sequence). The CDR3 extends over 14 amino acids. V lost 5 bases, J lost 3 bases, and 16 bases lay in between.

The V call is TRBV7-2, the J call TRBJ1-5; maybe TRBD1 (6 bases). CDR1 SGHTA and CDR2 FQGNSA come from the germline V gene. This CDR3 has 15 residues. V was shortened by 6 bases and J by 3 bases, with 15 bases between the two germline ends. CDR3 coding DNA: TGTGCCAGCAGTCCTGAGGGGGTTACCAATCAGCCCCAGCATTTT. Amino acids: CASSPEGVTNQPQHF.

The chain combines TRBV6-1 with TRBJ1-4; 11 nucleotides agree with TRBD1. Germline loops: CDR1 MNHNS, CDR2 SASEGT. V dropped 4 bases and J dropped 6; count of bases not matched to a gene: 4. CDR3 size: 15 residues. CDR3 bases: TGTGCCAGCAGTGGACCGGGACAGGGGGATGAAAAACTGTTTTTT. Translated: CASSGPGQGDEKLFF.

The chain combines TRBV6-1 with TRBJ2-7; 8 positions agree with TRBD1. Germline assignment: CDR1 MNHNS and CDR2 SASEGT. V shed 4 bases, J shed 4 bases, and the junction held 6 bases outside the gene matches. The CDR3 is 14 residues long. CDR3 loop: CASSGADRAYEQYF. The CDR3, as DNA: TGTGCCAGCAGTGGGGCGGACAGGGCATACGAGCAGTACTTC.

The chain is built from TRBV14 and TRBJ2-1; D call uncertain. The V end was cut by 0 bases, the J end by 8 bases, with 11 bases between. CDR1 and CDR2 (germline): SGHDN, FVKESK. The CDR3 contains 14 residues. CDR3 DNA: TGTGCCAGCAGCCAAGAAAACCGGGTTGATGAGCAGTTCTTC. Translation: CASSQENRVDEQFF.

The V gene is TRBV30, the J gene TRBJ2-2; D might be TRBD2 (5 bases). The germline V gene has CDR1 GTSNPN and CDR2 SVGIG (reference sequence). This CDR3 has 14 residues. The V end lost 0 bases, the J end lost 4 bases, and 9 bases lay between the germline ends. CDR3 protein: CAWSVRGFTGELFF. Here the CDR3 DNA reads TGTGCCTGGAGTGTACGGGGTTTCACCGGGGAGCTGTTTTTT.

This chain links TRBV18 with TRBJ2-7, with 11 bases fitting TRBD2. Trimming took 3 bases from V and 7 from J; bases not matched to a gene: 8. The CDR3 consists of 15 residues. Germline loops: CDR1 KGHSH, CDR2 LQKENI. The CDR3 DNA follows: TGTGCCAGCTCACCGGCTAGCGGGAGGCCGGGTGAGCAGTACTTC. Translated, it gives CASSPASGRPGEQYF. The variable domain in full, completed from reference TRBV18 and TRBJ2-7, reads NAGVMQNPRHLVRRRGQEARLRCSPMKGHSHVYWYRQLPEEGLKFMVYLQKENIIDESGMPKERFSAEFPKEGPSILRIQQVVRGDSAAYFCASSPASGRPGEQYFGPGTRLTVT.

This chain joins TRBV6-1 and TRBJ1-1; D not resolved. With 6 bases removed from V and 5 bases from J, the gap between germline ends came to 10 bases. This CDR3 has 12 amino acids. CDR1 and CDR2 from the germline V gene are MNHNS and SASEGT. The CDR3 is CASRWLLTEAFF. CDR3 nucleotides: TGTGCCAGCAGGTGGTTATTGACTGAAGCTTTCTTT.

The rearrangement joins TRBV28 to TRBJ2-3; the D gene is possibly TRBD2 (6 bases). Between the trimmed V and J ends, which lost 0 bases and 3 bases, there was a span of 16 bases. The germline V gene encodes CDR1 MDHEN and CDR2 SYDVKM. The CDR3 contains 17 residues. CDR3 coding DNA: TGTGCCAGCAGTTTATGGATGGGGACTTTCGGGACAGATACGCAGTATTTT. This encodes CASSLWMGTFGTDTQYF. The complete variable domain, with remaining parts taken from reference TRBV28 and TRBJ2-3, reads DVKVTQSSRYLVKRTGEKVFLECVQDMDHENMFWYRQDPGLGLRLIYFSYDVKMKEKGDIPEGYSVSREKKERFSLILESASTNQTSMYLCASSLWMGTFGTDTQYFGPGTRLTVL.

This clone was recorded only once. This chain links TRBV6-6 with TRBJ2-7, with D hard to call. The V and J ends lost 0 bases and 1 base respectively, with 13 bases between them. The germline V gene has CDR1 MNHNY and CDR2 SVGAGI (reference sequence). The CDR3 contains 16 residues. The CDR3 sequence is CASSYSKESHSYEQYF. The CDR3 bases are TGTGCCAGCAGTTACTCGAAAGAGTCCCATTCCTACGAGCAGTACTTC.

This chain joins TRBV11-2 and TRBJ2-7; TRBD2 aligns across 8 bases. V trimming: 5 bases; J trimming: 4 bases; junction bases outside the gene matches: 13. Germline lookup yields CDR1 SGHAT and CDR2 FQNNGV. This CDR3 has 16 residues. The CDR3 nucleotides read TGTGCCAGCAGCCACTTCAGCGGGAGCAATAGGTACGAGCAGTACTTC. This sequence encodes CASSHFSGSNRYEQYF. The full variable domain, its missing parts supplied by reference TRBV11-2 and TRBJ2-7, is EAGVAQSPRYKIIEKRQSVAFWCNPISGHATLYWYQQILGQGPKLLIQFQNNGVVDDSQLPKDRFSAERLKGVDSTLKIQPAKLEDSAVYLCASSHFSGSNRYEQYFGPGTRLTVT.

The chain combines TRBV5-1 with TRBJ2-5, with 14 positions matching TRBD2. The CDR3 extends over 21 amino acids. V shed 7 bases, J shed 5 bases, and the junction held 25 bases outside the gene matches. Germline lookup yields CDR1 SGHRS and CDR2 YFSETQ. CDR3 amino acids: CASASGYFGTSGSVMAETQYF. Here the CDR3 DNA reads TGCGCCAGCGCCTCGGGGTACTTCGGGACTAGCGGGAGCGTAATGGCGGAGACCCAGTACTTC.

This clone was recorded only once. V gene TRBV5-1 combines with J gene TRBJ2-1; the match to TRBD1 covers 9 bases. Losses at the gene ends were 1 base for V and 7 bases for J; bases not matched to a gene: 9. CDR1 and CDR2 (germline): SGHRS, YFSETQ. The CDR3 extends over 16 amino acids. CDR3 in DNA: TGCGCCAGCAGCTTGTCACAGGGGGCGGATGGGAATGAGCAGTTCTTC. Its protein is CASSLSQGADGNEQFF.

The chain uses TRBV5-6 and TRBJ2-3, with 8 bases identical to TRBD1. V gave up 4 bases and J gave up 2 bases; unmatched junction bases: 3. The CDR3 loop spans 14 amino acids. Germline-derived CDR1 and CDR2 are SGHDT and YYEEEE. DNA of the CDR3: TGTGCCAGCAGCCAGACAGGGGCCACAGATACGCAGTATTTT. Translating it yields CASSQTGATDTQYF. Drawing the rest from reference TRBV5-6 and TRBJ2-3, the complete variable domain is DAGVTQSPTHLIKTRGQQVTLRCSPKSGHDTVSWYQQALGQGPQFIFQYYEEEERQRGNFPDRFSGHQFPNYSSELNVNALLLGDSALYLCASSQTGATDTQYFGPGTRLTVL.

The chain employs TRBV5-1 and TRBJ1-1; 8 positions match TRBD1. This CDR3 has 15 amino acids. Unmatched junction bases numbered 10, after V lost 2 bases and J lost 7 bases. Germline assignment: CDR1 SGHRS and CDR2 YFSETQ. CDR3: CASSFGPGGESEAFF. CDR3 in DNA: TGCGCCAGCAGCTTCGGTCCAGGGGGCGAGAGTGAAGCTTTCTTT. The full variable domain, rest sourced from reference TRBV5-1 and TRBJ1-1, is KAGVTQTPRYLIKTRGQQVTLSCSPISGHRSVSWYQQTPGQGLQFLFEYFSETQRNKGNFPGRFSGRQFSNSRSEMNVSTLELGDSALYLCASSFGPGGESEAFFGQGTRLTVV.

This clone was recorded once. The chain is built from TRBV6-5 and TRBJ2-7, with 9 nucleotides matching TRBD2. Germline CDR1 reads MNHEY; CDR2 reads SVGAGI. This CDR3 region has 14 residues. J gave up 7 bases and V 6 bases, and 10 bases lay outside the gene matches. The CDR3 sequence is CASSRLAEGGEQYF. The CDR3 coding sequence is TGTGCCAGCAGCCGACTAGCGGAGGGGGGAGAGCAGTACTTC.

J is TRBJ2-1 and V is TRBV28, with TRBD2 matching 10 bases. This CDR3 spans 17 amino acids. Losses at the gene ends were 1 base for V and 0 bases for J; bases not matched to a gene: 3. Germline lookup yields CDR1 MDHEN and CDR2 SYDVKM. DNA of the CDR3: TGTGCCAGCAGTTTATCATCTAGCGGGAGCTCCTACAATGAGCAGTTCTTC. Residues: CASSLSSSGSSYNEQFF.